Reported below is one T cell receptor (beta chain). Its antigen is unidentified. Germline values: CDR1 LGHDT, CDR2 YNNKEL (reference sequence). V was pared by 6 bases and J by 0 bases, with 6 bases between. CDR3 length equals 13 residues. Primed by a sample-barcoded 5' primer and a J-beta primer mix, a second PCR proceeded for roughly 7 to 12 cycles. Each CDR3 protein is one row after TCRdb ran MiXCR on the 5' RACE reads. Here the sample spans fewer than 2,000,000 distinct CDR3 sequences, about 35% being singletons. The data stem from a study of blood T cells in healthy people across ages. Study-wide results and limits: The study could not conclusively compare naive and antigen-experienced cells, given its unsorted PBMCs. With age, beta diversity per million T cells declined roughly linearly, significantly by approximately 41.

Donation came from healthy Caucasian individuals in Russia who were aged roughly 6 to 95. The source of this sequence is a woman aged 25-40 years in good health. Sample: blood. The rearrangement joins TRBV3-1 to TRBJ1-3; D is undetermined. This chain's CDR3 is CASRALSGNTIYF. CDR3 bases: TGTGCCAGCAGGGCTCTCTCTGGAAACACCATATATTTT. The whole variable domain, remainder taken from reference TRBV3-1 and TRBJ1-3, is DTAVSQTPKYLVTQMGNDKSIKCEQNLGHDTMYWYKQDSKKFLKIMFSYNNKELIINETVPNRFSPKSPDKAHLNLHINSLELGDSAVYFCASRALSGNTIYFGEGSWLTVV.